The 8 T cell receptor beta chains below were found in one sample sequenced in a study of HIV-infected children after antiretroviral therapy interruption. The TCR library was built from RNA with a 3' RACE protocol and unique molecular identifiers. TCRdb passed the 3' RACE reads through MiXCR, listing each CDR3 protein once. This sample has approximately 95,000 distinct CDR3 sequences; approximately 6.9% occur once, and the top ten carry roughly 1%. Treatment: PENTA 11 planned treatment interruption arm or continuous ART arm. The source material was CD45RA+ CD4+ T cells from PBMCs, pooled from several time points, sampled from a donor given antiretroviral therapy, either interrupted or continuous. Sample subset: naive CD4+ CD45RA+ CD45RO- T cells. Receptor source: a pool of human donors with HIV.

This clonotype was counted at least ten times. The J gene is TRBJ1-1, the V gene TRBV29-1; tentative D call: TRBD1 (5 bases). The V end lost 1 base, the J end lost 1 base, and 19 bases lay between the germline ends. CDR1 and CDR2 from the germline V gene are SQVTM and ANQGSEA. This CDR3 has 17 residues. The CDR3 DNA reads TGCAGCGTTGAAGGGGGGAGCAACACGCAATCGAACACTGAAGCTTTCTTT. Its translation: CSVEGGSNTQSNTEAFF.

This clonotype was counted many times. The CDR3 bases are TGTGCCAGCAGTGTAGCAGCAAACTATGGCTACACCTTC. Translating gives CASSVAANYGYTF. V and J are TRBV2 and TRBJ1-2; no firm D call. Germline V gives CDR1 SNHLY, CDR2 FYNNEI. Trimming removed 4 bases from V and 2 bases from J, with 8 bases in between. The CDR3 is made up of 13 amino acids. The whole variable domain, filled in from reference TRBV2 and TRBJ1-2, reads EPEVTQTPSHQVTQMGQEVILRCVPISNHLYFYWYRQILGQKVEFLVSFYNNEISEKSEIFDDQFSVERPDGSNFTLKIRSTKLEDSAMYFCASSVAANYGYTFGSGTRLTVV.

This clonotype was seen at least ten times. The V and J genes are TRBV4-2 and TRBJ1-5; 7 bases line up with TRBD1. Germline trimming cut 3 bases from V and 6 bases from J; bases unmatched to any gene: 2. Germline V lookup: CDR1 LGHNA, CDR2 YNFKEQ. This CDR3 contains 13 residues. The CDR3: CASSQDRLQPQHF. CDR3 coding DNA: TGTGCCAGCAGCCAGGACAGGCTTCAGCCCCAGCATTTT.

This clonotype was counted at least ten times. The V call is TRBV6-1, the J call TRBJ2-5, with 9 bases matching TRBD1. The J segment lost 5 bases and the V segment lost 4 bases, leaving 14 bases of the junction unmatched. Germline CDR1 is MNHNS and CDR2 is SASEGT. CDR3 length equals 17 residues. CDR3 loop: CASSAQLYRGQGETQYF. In nucleotides, the CDR3 is TGTGCCAGCAGTGCTCAATTATACAGGGGGCAGGGGGAGACCCAGTACTTC.

The V and J genes are TRBV18 and TRBJ1-5; D not resolved. This CDR3 spans 14 amino acids. Germline lookup yields CDR1 KGHSH and CDR2 LQKENI. Between the trimmed V and J ends, which lost 4 bases and 2 bases, there was a span of 9 bases. The CDR3 nucleotides are TGTGCCAGCTCACGAACGGGCGGCAATCAGCCCCAGCATTTT. Residues: CASSRTGGNQPQHF.

This clonotype was seen ten or more times. The CDR3 sequence: CASSWGGGDEQFF. The CDR3 DNA reads TGTGCCAGCAGCTGGGGAGGGGGGGATGAGCAGTTCTTC. The chain has TRBV7-2 and TRBJ2-1, with a tentative D call TRBD2 (7 bases). This CDR3 has 13 residues. Trimming left V 4 bases short and J 8 bases short, with 12 bases between. Germline values: CDR1 SGHTA, CDR2 FQGNSA.

This clonotype was counted ten times or more. The rearrangement joins TRBV9 to TRBJ1-1, with D possibly being TRBD1 (5 bases). The V gene's germline CDR1 is SGDLS and CDR2 YYNGEE. V was cut by 1 base and J by 10 bases, with 14 bases left in between. The CDR3 runs 13 residues. CDR3 in amino acids: CASSVKQGSTAFF. The CDR3 nucleotides are TGTGCCAGCAGCGTAAAGCAGGGTAGTACAGCTTTCTTT. The whole variable domain, filled in from reference TRBV9 and TRBJ1-1, reads DSGVTQTPKHLITATGQRVTLRCSPRSGDLSVYWYQQSLDQGLQFLIQYYNGEERAKGNILERFSAQQFPDLHSELNLSSLELGDSALYFCASSVKQGSTAFFGQGTRLTVV.

J is TRBJ2-1 and V is TRBV18, with D tentatively TRBD2 (6 bases). From germline, CDR1 is KGHSH and CDR2 LQKENI. The V gene lost 6 bases and the J gene lost 4 bases, with 19 bases spanning the gap. There are 16 residues in the CDR3. In DNA form, the CDR3 reads TGTGCCAGCTCTCCCGCCGGAGGGTCTTCGTACAATGAGCAGTTCTTC. It codes for CASSPAGGSSYNEQFF.